The rows below give T cell receptor beta chains drawn from one sample of a study of human T cells and chemical hapten exposure. MiXCR was run by TCRdb on the RACE reads, yielding one entry per CDR3 protein. This sample has 35,000 to 50,000 distinct CDR3 sequences; approximately 4% occur once, and the top ten carry approximately 5%. Sequences were obtained from whole blood. These TCRs come from a human donor in good health. Some clones in this sample may be carry-over from other donors' samples. CDR3s include the opening cysteine and the closing phenylalanine or tryptophan. A D gene is named only where the DNA matches it firmly. For some rows the clone size is stated as once, few or many, or as a class when expanded; others skip it.

V gene,J gene,clone size,D gene,CDR3 DNA,CDR3 protein
TRBV28,TRBJ2-3,many,TRBD2,TGTGCCAGCAACCAATGGGGACTAGCGGGAGCAGATACGCAGTATTTT,CASNQWGLAGADTQYF
TRBV7-9,TRBJ2-3,many,.,TGTGCCAGCAGCCCCCTGTCTTCGGGCAGCGTGACGCAGTATTTT,CASSPLSSGSVTQYF
TRBV28,TRBJ1-5,.,.,TGTGCCAGCAGTTTAACGGGGGGGACTCAGCCCCAGCATTTT,CASSLTGGTQPQHF
TRBV20-1,TRBJ2-5,few,TRBD2,TGCAGTGCCCTTCCAGCGGGAAGGCCGGAGACCCAGTACTTC,CSALPAGRPETQYF
TRBV12-3/TRBV12-4,TRBJ1-1,many,.,TGTGCCAGCAGTTCAGAGCCACCAGTCACTGAAGCTTTCTTT,CASSSEPPVTEAFF
TRBV6-1,TRBJ2-3,many,.,TGTGCCAGCGACACAGATACGCAGTATTTT,CASDTDTQYF
TRBV6-2/TRBV6-3,TRBJ2-1,many,TRBD2,TGTGCCAGCAGCGTACTAGCGGAGAAAAGTGAGCAGTTCTTC,CASSVLAEKSEQFF
TRBV28,TRBJ2-4,many,TRBD1,TGTGCCAGCAGTCCAACAGGGGTCAAAAACATTCAGTACTTC,CASSPTGVKNIQYF
TRBV7-9,TRBJ2-1,many,.,TGTGCCAGCAGCTCGGGGGACCGGAATCGGTTCTTC,CASSSGDRNRFF
TRBV28,TRBJ2-3,many,.,TGTGCCAGCAGTACCACCGGAACAGGGTCAGATACGCAGTATTTT,CASSTTGTGSDTQYF